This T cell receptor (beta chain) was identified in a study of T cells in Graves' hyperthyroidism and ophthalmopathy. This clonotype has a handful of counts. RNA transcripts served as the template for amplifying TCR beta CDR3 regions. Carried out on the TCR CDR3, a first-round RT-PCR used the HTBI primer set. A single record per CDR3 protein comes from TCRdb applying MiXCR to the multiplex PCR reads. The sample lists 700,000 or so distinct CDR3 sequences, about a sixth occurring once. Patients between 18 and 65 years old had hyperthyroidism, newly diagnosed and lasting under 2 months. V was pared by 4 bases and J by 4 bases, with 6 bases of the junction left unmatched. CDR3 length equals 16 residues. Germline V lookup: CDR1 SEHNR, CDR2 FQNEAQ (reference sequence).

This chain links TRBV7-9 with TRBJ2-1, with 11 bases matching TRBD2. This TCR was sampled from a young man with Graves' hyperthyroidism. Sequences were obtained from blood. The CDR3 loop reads CASSSILAGGYNEQFF. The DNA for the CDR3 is TGTGCCAGCAGCTCCATCCTAGCGGGAGGATACAATGAGCAGTTCTTC.